Following are 24 T cell receptor beta chains from one sample sequenced in a study of blood T cell dynamics during melanoma immunotherapy (dated by TCRdb to 2019 to 2021). According to the study, the label for this sample's time point signals: pre-treatment baseline. Library creation used the immunoSEQ multiplex PCR assay. In TCRdb, the immuneACCESS table is reduced to in-frame sequences with V and J assigned. These tables do not hold every clone; where another copy was compared, an unresolved V gene accounts for under half, and the others remain unexplained. The sample contains 8,500 to 11,000 clones, approximately 90% of them found a single time. Together, the top ten hold 8% to 10% of the sample. The input for sequencing was blood, taken from a patient treated with checkpoint blockade. Receptor source: a human donor with melanoma.

The genes are TRBV7-9 and TRBJ2-3; D might be TRBD1 (6 bases). CDR1 and CDR2 from the germline V gene are SEHNR and FQNEAQ (reference sequence). Deletions cut 0 bases from V and 3 bases from J, with 10 bases between. CDR3 length: 15 amino acids. Here the CDR3 reads CASSLAQGRTDTQYF. The CDR3, as DNA: TGTGCCAGCAGCTTAGCACAGGGCCGAACAGATACGCAGTATTTT.

The rearrangement joins TRBV5-1 to TRBJ2-6; the D is unclear. This CDR3 spans 14 amino acids. Germline V lookup: CDR1 SGHRS, CDR2 YFSETQ. V lost 2 bases and J lost 2, with 5 bases in between. The CDR3 region has the DNA TGCGCCAGCAGCTTTCAGGCTGGGGCCAACGTCCTGACTTTC. Its protein product is CASSFQAGANVLTF.

The gene calls are TRBV29-1 and TRBJ2-7; 7 bases map to TRBD1. CDR3 length: 16 residues. Germline loops: CDR1 SQVTM, CDR2 ANQGSEA. V was pared by 2 bases and J by 3 bases, with 13 bases of the junction left unmatched. The CDR3, as DNA: TGCAGCGTTGAAATGGTTAAACAGGGGATAAACTACGAGCAGTACTTC. Amino acids: CSVEMVKQGINYEQYF.

The gene calls are TRBV6-6 and TRBJ1-1; D gene ambiguous. This CDR3 has 13 residues. Trimming shortened V by 5 bases and J by 1 base, and 8 bases separated the two germline ends. Per the germline V gene, CDR1 is MNHNY and CDR2 is SVGAGI (reference sequence). The CDR3 nucleotides read TGTGCCAGCAGTACTACAGCGAACACTGAAGCTTTCTTT. Translating gives CASSTTANTEAFF.

The V gene is TRBV28, the J gene TRBJ1-4; D gene unclear. Trimming shortened V by 1 base and J by 14 bases, and 17 bases separated the two germline ends. In germline, CDR1 is MDHEN, CDR2 SYDVKM. This CDR3 contains 14 residues. For the CDR3, the DNA is TGTGCCAGCAGTTTATTAGAAGAAAAAAGGAGTCTGTTTTTT. The encoded protein is CASSLLEEKRSLFF. Full variable domain (outside the CDR3, taken from reference TRBV28 and TRBJ1-4): DVKVTQSSRYLVKRTGEKVFLECVQDMDHENMFWYRQDPGLGLRLIYFSYDVKMKEKGDIPEGYSVSREKKERFSLILESASTNQTSMYLCASSLLEEKRSLFFGSGTQLSVL.

The chain employs TRBV19 and TRBJ1-4; the D is unclear. CDR3 length equals 16 residues. The V end lost 8 bases, the J end lost 0 bases, and 16 bases lay between the germline ends. Germline assignment: CDR1 LNHDA and CDR2 SQIVND (reference sequence). The CDR3 region has the DNA TGTGCCAGTTGCAGGAGACCCGGCGCAACTAATGAAAAACTGTTTTTT. Protein: CASCRRPGATNEKLFF.

The rearrangement links TRBV6-5 to TRBJ2-1, with D perhaps matching TRBD1 (7 bases). The V and J ends lost 5 bases and 6 bases respectively, with 14 bases between them. The CDR3 is 14 residues long. CDR1 is MNHEY, CDR2 SVGAGI, per germline. The CDR3 sequence: CASSANRGLNEQFF. The CDR3 DNA follows: TGTGCCAGCAGTGCTAACAGGGGACTCAATGAGCAGTTCTTC.

The chain employs TRBV19 and TRBJ1-2, with 7 bases fitting TRBD1. This CDR3 has 13 residues. With 8 bases clipped from V and 5 bases from J, the junction kept 8 bases outside the gene matches. Per the germline V gene, CDR1 is LNHDA and CDR2 is SQIVND (reference sequence). CDR3 residues: CASSRGRGYGYTF. The DNA of the CDR3 is TGTGCCAGTTCGAGGGGGCGAGGGTATGGCTACACCTTC.

This clone was counted once. V is TRBV6-5 and J is TRBJ1-2; a weak D match, TRBD1 (5 bases). Germline-derived CDR1 and CDR2 are MNHEY and SVGAGI. V was shortened by 4 bases and J by 1 base, with 16 bases between the two germline ends. CDR3 length equals 16 residues. CDR3 DNA sequence: TGTGCCAGCAGTTCCTTGTTGCAGGGTGTTAACTATGGCTACACCTTC. It yields the protein CASSSLLQGVNYGYTF.

This clone was seen a handful of times. The chain is built from TRBV5-6 and TRBJ1-2; possible D gene TRBD1, 6 bases. Germline V gene lookup returns CDR1 SGHDT and CDR2 YYEEEE. This CDR3 has 13 residues. V was cut by 2 bases and J by 4 bases, with 9 bases left in between. The CDR3 is CASSFRDTYGYTF. The CDR3 DNA reads TGTGCCAGCAGCTTTCGGGACACCTATGGCTACACCTTC.

The chain employs TRBV9 and TRBJ2-3; 10 bases agree with TRBD1. Losses at the gene ends were 3 bases for V and 4 bases for J; bases not matched to a gene: 5. Looked up from germline, CDR1 is SGDLS and CDR2 is YYNGEE. There are 15 residues in the CDR3. The CDR3 here is CASSAPGQGPDTQYF. The CDR3 DNA is TGTGCCAGCAGCGCACCGGGACAGGGGCCAGATACGCAGTATTTT.

The chain joins TRBV19 to TRBJ1-1; D is undetermined. Trimming took off 0 bases at V and 1 base at J, with 0 bases between the two ends. This CDR3 spans 12 amino acids. Germline lookup yields CDR1 LNHDA and CDR2 SQIVND (reference sequence). CDR3 sequence: CASSIENTEAFF. The CDR3 DNA reads as TGTGCCAGTAGTATAGAGAACACTGAAGCTTTCTTT.

In this sample, this clone turned up once. The CDR3 protein is CAISEKFAAQETQYF. CDR3 nucleotide sequence: TGTGCCATCAGTGAGAAATTCGCTGCCCAAGAGACCCAGTACTTC. The rearrangement uses TRBV10-3 and TRBJ2-5, with D unclear. CDR1 and CDR2 (germline): ENHRY, SYGVKD. The CDR3 is 15 residues long. The ends were cut back, 2 bases at V and 1 base at J, with 11 bases in the middle.

The CDR3 protein is CASSAPGQETLGNEQFF. The CDR3 DNA sequence: TGTGCCAGCAGTGCGCCGGGACAGGAGACGTTAGGGAATGAGCAGTTCTTC. This chain joins TRBV7-2 and TRBJ2-1; 8 nucleotides line up with TRBD1. Trimming cost V 6 bases and J 7 bases; bases outside gene matches: 17. This CDR3 contains 17 residues. Per the germline V gene, CDR1 is SGHTA and CDR2 is FQGNSA.

The CDR3 bases are TGTGCCAGCAGTGAATCGAGGACCGGGACAGGGCTGAACACTGAAGCTTTCTTT. Its protein is CASSESRTGTGLNTEAFF. V usage is TRBV2 and J usage is TRBJ1-1, with 9 bases lining up with TRBD1. V lost 2 bases and J lost 0; bases outside the gene matches: 10. CDR1 is SNHLY and CDR2 is FYNNEI in the germline V gene. The CDR3 sequence is 18 residues long.

The chain recombines TRBV7-6 with TRBJ2-7, with 7 bases that match TRBD1. Looked up from germline, CDR1 is SGHVS and CDR2 is FNYEAQ. J lost 2 bases, V lost 5 bases, and 15 bases had no gene match. This CDR3 has 17 residues. The CDR3 nucleotides are TGTGCCAGCAGCCCCCGCCCCGTTTATGACAGGGCCTACGAGCAGTACTTC. Protein: CASSPRPVYDRAYEQYF.

The chain joins TRBV4-2 to TRBJ2-2; no clear D. Germline CDR1 is LGHNA and CDR2 is YNFKEQ. CDR3 length: 16 residues. V lost 0 bases and J 0 bases, leaving 8 bases between the germline ends. CDR3 loop: CASSQEGLANTGELFF. DNA of the CDR3: TGTGCCAGCAGCCAAGAAGGGCTAGCGAACACCGGGGAGCTGTTTTTT.

This sequence joins TRBV5-1 and TRBJ2-3, with TRBD2 matching 7 bases. The junction had 6 bases not matched to a gene; V was cut back by 1 base and J by 1 base. Germline CDR1 SGHRS, CDR2 YFSETQ. This CDR3 has 16 amino acids. The CDR3 DNA reads TGCGCCAGCAGCTTGTTAAGTCTAGCGGGCACAGATACGCAGTATTTT. It codes for CASSLLSLAGTDTQYF.

V gene TRBV19 combines with J gene TRBJ2-3; 9 bases agree with TRBD2. The ends lost 1 base at V and 0 bases at J; junction bases unmatched: 5. Germline values: CDR1 LNHDA, CDR2 SQIVND (reference sequence). CDR3 length: 17 residues. CDR3 loop: CASSIGRGGPSTDTQYF. CDR3 DNA: TGTGCCAGTAGTATAGGGCGGGGGGGTCCTAGCACAGATACGCAGTATTTT. Full variable domain (rest looked up from reference TRBV19 and TRBJ2-3): DGGITQSPKYLFRKEGQNVTLSCEQNLNHDAMYWYRQDPGQGLRLIYYSQIVNDFQKGDIAEGYSVSREKKESFPLTVTSAQKNPTAFYLCASSIGRGGPSTDTQYFGPGTRLTVL.

The chain recombines TRBV15 with TRBJ1-5; D is undetermined. V gave up 3 bases and J gave up 1 base, with 4 bases separating them. This CDR3 has 13 residues. CDR1 and CDR2 from the germline V gene are LNHNV and YYDKDF (reference sequence). The CDR3 loop is CATSRASNQPQHF. CDR3 bases: TGTGCCACCAGCAGGGCGAGCAATCAGCCCCAGCATTTT.

The sample holds one count of this clone. This chain joins TRBV28 and TRBJ2-2; D is possibly TRBD1 (6 bases). This CDR3 spans 16 amino acids. Per the germline V gene, CDR1 is MDHEN and CDR2 is SYDVKM. The germline V and J ends were trimmed by 5 bases and 0 bases, with 13 bases remaining between them. CDR3 sequence: CASSLHRAPNTGELFF. Written as DNA, the CDR3 is TGTGCCAGCAGTCTCCACAGGGCCCCGAACACCGGGGAGCTGTTTTTT.

This clone was counted a single time. The chain carries TRBV4-1 and TRBJ2-7; no reliable D call. Trimming removed 2 bases at V and 3 bases at J, with 8 bases between. The CDR3 extends over 13 amino acids. Germline CDR1 is MGHRA and CDR2 is YSYEKL. This CDR3 is CASSQPGFYEQYF. CDR3 sequence (DNA): TGCGCCAGCAGCCAACCGGGTTTCTACGAGCAGTACTTC.

This rearrangement joins TRBV5-4 to TRBJ2-3; possibly TRBD1 or TRBD2 for D (6 bases each). The germline V and J ends were trimmed by 0 bases and 5 bases, with 13 bases remaining between them. This CDR3 has 15 residues. Germline V gene lookup returns CDR1 SGHNT and CDR2 YYREEE (reference sequence). CDR3 amino acids: CASSLEPGAKDTQYF. CDR3 in DNA: TGTGCCAGCAGCTTGGAGCCGGGGGCTAAAGATACGCAGTATTTT.

The J gene is TRBJ2-5, the V gene TRBV13, with TRBD2 matching 10 bases. The CDR3 runs to 15 residues. Looked up from germline, CDR1 is PRHDT and CDR2 is FYEKMQ (reference sequence). The V segment lost 5 bases and the J segment 1 base; nucleotides outside the gene matches: 4. CDR3 amino acids: CASSPGTSVQETQYF. As DNA, the CDR3 is TGTGCCAGCAGCCCAGGGACTAGCGTCCAAGAGACCCAGTACTTC.